This T cell receptor beta chain was captured in a study of immune evolution from preneoplasia to lung adenocarcinoma listed by TCRdb under 2021. Background on the whole study: HLA loss of heterozygosity was observed in roughly 6.8%, 16% and 36% of AIS, MIA and ADC lesions, respectively, and was not observed in any AAH lesions. Immune contexture across lung adenocarcinoma precursors and invasive adenocarcinoma was profiled using immune gene expression, TCR sequencing and multiplex immunofluorescence. Resected precursor lesions (AAH, AIS, MIA) and invasive adenocarcinomas were compared with paired morphologically normal lung tissue. Sample size was based on specimen availability rather than a prior power calculation. Whole exome sequencing and methylation data from the same cohort of nodules were integrated with the immune data. A total of roughly 50 patients with pulmonary nodules who underwent surgical resection were included in the overall cohort. The TCR sequencing data were obtained from around 51 patients. According to the study, some 97 samples were used for TCR sequencing. POLYSOLVER was used to infer Class I HLA alleles from exome data, and LOHHLA was used to detect allele-specific HLA loss. The paper's findings and limits, for the study overall: All patients were from Japan and China, so applicability to Western populations was uncertain. The highest clonality was observed in normal lung, whereas higher T cell density and diversity but lower clonality appeared to be present in later-stage lesions. The findings reflected association rather than direct causation, and larger cohorts with long-term follow-up and longitudinal biopsies were considered necessary. The highest top T cell clone frequencies were observed in normal lung, and a progressive decrease in top T cell clone frequencies appeared to occur from AAH through AIS, MIA and invasive adenocarcinoma. T cell clonality was highest in KRAS-mutant nodules compared with EGFR-mutant or double wild-type lesions.

The immunoSEQ hsTCRbeta Kit was used to sequence TCR beta CDR3 regions from DNA. The source study handled its data this way. The ImmunoSEQ Analyzer was used to analyse the TCR sequencing data. T cell clonality was defined as 1 minus Pielou's evenness computed on productive rearrangements. The inverse Simpson index, applied to productive templates, was used to measure T cell diversity. T cell density was defined as TCR beta template counts normalized to usable DNA, with usable DNA estimated by amplifying and sequencing housekeeping genes. TCR metrics were compared across histologic stages using two-sided Kruskal-Wallis tests. The immuneACCESS repertoire file appears here via TCRdb, limited to in-frame rearrangements. These files lack a portion of the clones; in checked studies, under half of the deficit traces to unresolved V genes, and the cause of the others is not known. The V and J calls and clone size are taken from that table; D and trimming were inferred from the DNA. A total of around 39,000 clones appear in this sample, 74% of them only once. 5.5% to 7.5% of the sample is in the top ten clones.

Resection was performed on patients in Japan or China between 2014 and 2017. The histologic diagnosis of each case was independently confirmed on H&E slides by two lung cancer pathologists. To enrich premalignant or tumor cells for nucleic acid extraction, macro-dissection was performed after pathologic assessment. FFPE tissue was used for DNA isolation with the AllPrep DNA/RNA FFPE Kit. For this clone: The antigen it binds to is not known. Base qualities are not recorded, but no much larger clone differs from it by a single base.

V loses 6 bases, J loses 0 bases, and the germline ends lie 11 bases apart. CDR3 length: 14 amino acids, cysteine to phenylalanine. Only the CDR3 DNA is retained, 42 bases long and in frame from the first base. The germline V gene supplies CDR1 LGHNA and CDR2 YNFKEQ. The specimen was FFPE invasive lung adenocarcinoma tissue. Taken with the paper, the label for cell subset or site translates to: frankly invasive lung adenocarcinoma (ADC). The receptor's source is a person in their sixties with lung adenocarcinoma. This chain joins TRBV4-2 to TRBJ1-1, with a tentative D gene TRBD1 over 5 matching bases. The CDR3 loop reads CASRAGTVNTEAFF. The DNA sequence is as follows: TGTGCCAGCAGGGCCGGGACTGTGAACACTGAAGCTTTCTTT.